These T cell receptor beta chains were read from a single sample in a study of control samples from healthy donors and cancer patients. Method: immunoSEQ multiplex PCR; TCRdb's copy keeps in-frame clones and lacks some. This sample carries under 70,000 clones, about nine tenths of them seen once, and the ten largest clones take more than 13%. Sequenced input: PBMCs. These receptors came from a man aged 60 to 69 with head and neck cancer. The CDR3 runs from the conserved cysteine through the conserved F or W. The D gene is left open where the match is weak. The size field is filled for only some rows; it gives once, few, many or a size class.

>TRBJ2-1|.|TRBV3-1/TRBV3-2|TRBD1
TGTGCCAGCAGCGACACCGGGACAGGGTTCAATGAGCAGTTCTTC
CASSDTGTGFNEQFF
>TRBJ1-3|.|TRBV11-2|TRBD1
TGTGCCAGCAGCCTTGGAGGGGGCCAAAACACCATATATTTT
CASSLGGGQNTIYF
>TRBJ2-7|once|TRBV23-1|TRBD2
TGCGCCAGCAGTCAATCGGGACTAGCGGGTAGCTACGAGCAGTACTTC
CASSQSGLAGSYEQYF
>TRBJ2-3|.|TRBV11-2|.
TGTGCCAGCAGCCTTAACAGGAATACGCAGTATTTT
CASSLNRNTQYF
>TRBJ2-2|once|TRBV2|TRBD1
TGTGCCAGCAGCGTCGACGTAGGACAGGGGGTTTTTCCGAACACCGGGGAGCTGTTTTTT
CASSVDVGQGVFPNTGELFF
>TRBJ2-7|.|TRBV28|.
TGTGCCAGCAGTTTGCATCCAAGAGGTGACGAGCAGTACTTC
CASSLHPRGDEQYF
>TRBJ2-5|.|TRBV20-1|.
TGCAGTGCTAGCATTCAGACCCAGTACTTC
CSASIQTQYF
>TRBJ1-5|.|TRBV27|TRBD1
TGTGCCAGCAGTTTTGGGACAGGGGGCGATCAGCCCCAGCATTTT
CASSFGTGGDQPQHF
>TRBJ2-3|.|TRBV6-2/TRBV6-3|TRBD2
TGTGCCAGCAGTTACAACCTAGCGGGGTCTTTCACAGATACGCAGTATTTT
CASSYNLAGSFTDTQYF
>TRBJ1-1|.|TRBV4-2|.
TGTGCCAGCAGCCAAGAATGGGTTCTGAACACTGAAGCTTTCTTT
CASSQEWVLNTEAFF
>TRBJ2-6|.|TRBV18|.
TGTGCCAGCTCACCACCACCTGGGGCCAACGTCCTGACTTTC
CASSPPPGANVLTF
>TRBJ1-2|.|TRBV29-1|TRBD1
TGCAGCGTTGAAGCCCTCACAGGGGATAGTTATGGCTACACCTTC
CSVEALTGDSYGYTF
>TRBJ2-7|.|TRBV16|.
TGTGCCAGCAGCCAATACAGGGATCAGGAAGTGCAGTACTTC
CASSQYRDQEVQYF
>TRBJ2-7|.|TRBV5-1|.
TGCGCCAGCAGCCTAGACCGCTACGAGCAGTACTTC
CASSLDRYEQYF
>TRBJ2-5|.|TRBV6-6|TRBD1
TGTGCCAGCAGCCCCGGGACAGACCAAGAGACCCAGTACTTC
CASSPGTDQETQYF
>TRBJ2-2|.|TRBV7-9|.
TGTGCCAGCAGACCTCCCTTTCGGCTGTCCAAAAAGTCCGGGGAGCTGTTTTTT
CASRPPFRLSKKSGELFF
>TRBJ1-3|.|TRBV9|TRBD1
TGTGCCAGCAGCGTAGACAGGGGAGGACACACCATATATTTT
CASSVDRGGHTIYF
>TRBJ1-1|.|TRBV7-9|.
TGTGCCAGCAGCTTAGGACAATTGAACACTGAAGCTTTCTTT
CASSLGQLNTEAFF
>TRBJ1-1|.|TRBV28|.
TGTGCCAGCAGCATAACCCGCAAGGAAGCTTTCTTT
CASSITRKEAFF
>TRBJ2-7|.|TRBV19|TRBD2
TGTGCCAGTAGTAGGACTAGCGGCCCCTACGAGCAGTACTTC
CASSRTSGPYEQYF
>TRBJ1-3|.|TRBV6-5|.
TGTGCCACCACGGGGAACTTAAACACCATATATTTT
CATTGNLNTIYF
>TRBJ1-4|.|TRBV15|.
TGTGCCACCAGCACCCGCCTTCCGAAGAAAAATGAAAAACTGTTTTTT
CATSTRLPKKNEKLFF
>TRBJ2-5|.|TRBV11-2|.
TGTGCCAGCAGCTTAGGATTTCAAGAGACCCAGTACTTC
CASSLGFQETQYF
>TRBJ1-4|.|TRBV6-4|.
TGTGCCAGCAGTGATGGACAGACACTGTTTTTT
CASSDGQTLFF
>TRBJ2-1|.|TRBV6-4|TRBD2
TGTGCCAGCAGTGACTCCACTAGCGGGAGTTTTGGTGAGCAGTTCTTC
CASSDSTSGSFGEQFF
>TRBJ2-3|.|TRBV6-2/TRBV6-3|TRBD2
TGTGCCAGCAGTACCCCTTACGGACTAGCGGACACAGATACGCAGTATTTT
CASSTPYGLADTDTQYF
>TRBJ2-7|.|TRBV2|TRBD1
TGTGCCAGCAGAAGACAGGGGGCTGTATACGAGCAGTACTTC
CASRRQGAVYEQYF
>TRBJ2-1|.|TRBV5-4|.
TGTGCCAGCAGCTTGGACGGGGCACCCTACAATGAGCAGTTCTTC
CASSLDGAPYNEQFF
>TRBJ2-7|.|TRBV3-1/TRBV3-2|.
TGTGCCAGCAGCCAAGAAGGGGGGGGACAGCAGTACTTC
CASSQEGGGQQYF
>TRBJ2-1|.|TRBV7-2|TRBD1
TGTGCCAGCAGAGAACCCGGGACAGTCTACAATGAGCAGTTCTTC
CASREPGTVYNEQFF
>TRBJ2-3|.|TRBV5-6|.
TGTGCCAGCACTGACAGGTCGCCAGATACGCAGTATTTT
CASTDRSPDTQYF
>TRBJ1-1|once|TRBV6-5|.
TGTGCCAGCACGGTACAAAACACTGAAGCTTTCTTT
CASTVQNTEAFF
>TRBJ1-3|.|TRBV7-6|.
TGTGCCAGCAGCTTACTGGGCGCCAATTTATATTTT
CASSLLGANLYF
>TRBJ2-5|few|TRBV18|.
TGTGCCAGCTCGGGGCACATCCAAGAGACCCAGTACTTC
CASSGHIQETQYF
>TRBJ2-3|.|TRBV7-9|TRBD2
TGTGCCAGCAGCTCGACTAGCGGACTCACAGATACGCAGTATTTT
CASSSTSGLTDTQYF
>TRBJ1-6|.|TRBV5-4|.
TGTGCCAGCAGTTCCACCTACTATAATTCACCCCTCCACTTT
CASSSTYYNSPLHF
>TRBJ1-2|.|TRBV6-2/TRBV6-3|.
TGTGCCAGCAGCCGGGCAGGTGACTATGGCTACACCTTC
CASSRAGDYGYTF
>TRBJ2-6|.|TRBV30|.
TGTGCCGGGAACAGGGCTGGGGCCAACGTCCTGACTTTC
CAGNRAGANVLTF
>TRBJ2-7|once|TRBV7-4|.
TGTGCCAGCAGCTCCTGCTACTCATCCTACGAGCAGTACTTC
CASSSCYSSYEQYF
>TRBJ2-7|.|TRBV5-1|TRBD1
TGCGCCAGCAGCCAAGGTGGGACAGAGTCTACCTACGAGCAGTACTTC
CASSQGGTESTYEQYF